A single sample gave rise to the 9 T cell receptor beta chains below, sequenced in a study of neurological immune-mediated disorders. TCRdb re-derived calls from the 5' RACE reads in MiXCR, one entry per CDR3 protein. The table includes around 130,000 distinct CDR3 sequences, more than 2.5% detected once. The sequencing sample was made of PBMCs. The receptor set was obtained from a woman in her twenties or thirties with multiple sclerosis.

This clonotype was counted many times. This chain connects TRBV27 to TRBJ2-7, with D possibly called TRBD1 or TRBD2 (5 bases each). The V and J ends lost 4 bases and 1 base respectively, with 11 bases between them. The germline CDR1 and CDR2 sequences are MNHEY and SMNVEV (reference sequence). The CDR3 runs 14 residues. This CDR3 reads CASSSGTLSYEQYF. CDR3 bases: TGTGCCAGCAGTTCTGGGACCTTGTCCTACGAGCAGTACTTC.

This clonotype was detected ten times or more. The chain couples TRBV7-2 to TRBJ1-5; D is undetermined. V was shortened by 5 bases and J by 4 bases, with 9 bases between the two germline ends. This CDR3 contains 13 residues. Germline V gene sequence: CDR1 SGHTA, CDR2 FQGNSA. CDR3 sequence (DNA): TGTGCCAGCAGCGAAGGGCCGAATCAGCCCCAGCATTTT. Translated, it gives CASSEGPNQPQHF.

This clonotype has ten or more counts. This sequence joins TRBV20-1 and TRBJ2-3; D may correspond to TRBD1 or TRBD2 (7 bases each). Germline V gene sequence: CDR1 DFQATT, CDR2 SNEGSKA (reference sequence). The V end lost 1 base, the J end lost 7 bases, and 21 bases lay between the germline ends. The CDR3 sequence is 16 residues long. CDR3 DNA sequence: TGCAGTGCTAGAGCCCCAGGGGGGGTGGTAGTAAATACGCAGTATTTT. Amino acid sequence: CSARAPGGVVVNTQYF.

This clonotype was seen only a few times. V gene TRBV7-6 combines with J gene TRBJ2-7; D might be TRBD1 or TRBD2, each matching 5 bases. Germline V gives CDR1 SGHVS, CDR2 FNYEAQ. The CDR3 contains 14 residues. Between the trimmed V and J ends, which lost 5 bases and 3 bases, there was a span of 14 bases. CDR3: CASSTWDEDYEQYF. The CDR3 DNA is TGTGCCAGCAGCACATGGGACGAAGACTACGAGCAGTACTTC.

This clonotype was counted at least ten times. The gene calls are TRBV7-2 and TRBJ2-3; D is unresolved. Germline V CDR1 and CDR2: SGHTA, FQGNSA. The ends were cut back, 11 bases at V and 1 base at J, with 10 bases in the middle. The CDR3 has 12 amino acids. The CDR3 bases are TGTGCCTGTAGCCGGGGCACAGATACGCAGTATTTT. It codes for CACSRGTDTQYF. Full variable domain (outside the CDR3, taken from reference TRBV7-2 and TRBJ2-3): GAGVSQSPSNKVTEKGKDVELRCDPISGHTALYWYRQSLGQGLEFLIYFQGNSAPDKSGLPSDRFSAERTGGSVSTLTIQRTQQEDSAVYLCACSRGTDTQYFGPGTRLTVL.

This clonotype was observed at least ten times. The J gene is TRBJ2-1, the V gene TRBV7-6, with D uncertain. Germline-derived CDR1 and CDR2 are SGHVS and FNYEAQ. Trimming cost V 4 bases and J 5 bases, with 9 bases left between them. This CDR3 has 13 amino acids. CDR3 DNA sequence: TGTGCCAGCAGCTATGTCTGGGACAATGAGCAGTTCTTC. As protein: CASSYVWDNEQFF. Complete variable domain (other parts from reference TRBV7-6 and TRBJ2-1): GAGVSQSPRYKVTKRGQDVALRCDPISGHVSLYWYRQALGQGPEFLTYFNYEAQQDKSGLPNDRFSAERPEGSISTLTIQRTEQRDSAMYRCASSYVWDNEQFFGPGTRLTVL.

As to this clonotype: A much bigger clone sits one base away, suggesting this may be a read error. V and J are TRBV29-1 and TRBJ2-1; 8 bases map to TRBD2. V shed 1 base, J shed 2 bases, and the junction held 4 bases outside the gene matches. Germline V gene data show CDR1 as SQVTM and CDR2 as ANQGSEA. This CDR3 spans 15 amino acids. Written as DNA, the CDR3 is TGCAGCGTTGAAGTAGCGGGGAACCCCTACAATGAGCAGTTCTTC. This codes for CSVEVAGNPYNEQFF.

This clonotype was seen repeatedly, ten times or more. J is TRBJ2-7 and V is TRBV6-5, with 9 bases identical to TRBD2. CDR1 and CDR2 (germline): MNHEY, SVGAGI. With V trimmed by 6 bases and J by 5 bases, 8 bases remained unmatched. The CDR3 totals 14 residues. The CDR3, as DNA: TGTGCCAGCAGCAAAGCGGGAGGTGACCACGAGCAGTACTTC. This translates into CASSKAGGDHEQYF.

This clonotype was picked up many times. CDR3 sequence reads: CASSLAQGTAYYGYTF. The CDR3, as DNA: TGTGCCAGCAGCTTGGCGCAGGGAACGGCTTACTATGGCTACACCTTC. The V and J genes are TRBV5-5 and TRBJ1-2; possible D gene TRBD1, 5 bases. Trimming shortened V by 0 bases and J by 3 bases, and 15 bases separated the two germline ends. Per the germline V gene, CDR1 is SGHKS and CDR2 is YYEKEE (reference sequence). The CDR3 loop spans 16 amino acids.